A selection of T cell receptor beta chains follows, all from one sample in a study of T cells after yellow fever vaccination. TCRdb reanalysed the 5' RACE reads using MiXCR and keeps one entry per CDR3 protein. The top ten hold roughly 0.86% of the sample, which has a few hundred thousand distinct CDR3 sequences, less than 9% seen once. This specimen was CD4+ T cells sorted from PBMCs, taken 15 days after the yellow fever booster vaccination. The receptors were sampled from a man aged 30-40 years who received the YFV17D yellow fever vaccine. CDR3s include the opening cysteine and the closing phenylalanine or tryptophan. Each record gives: J gene, V gene, D gene, clone size, CDR3 protein, CDR3 DNA. A D gene is named only where the DNA matches it firmly. Rows give clone size only sometimes, using once, few, many, or a class for an expanded clone.

TRBJ2-5	TRBV28	TRBD1	many	CASSWGQGVGTQYF	TGTGCCAGCAGTTGGGGACAGGGAGTGGGGACCCAGTACTTC
TRBJ2-1	TRBV14	TRBD1	few	CASSQYTGAGGEQFF	TGTGCCAGCAGCCAGTATACAGGGGCCGGTGGTGAGCAGTTCTTC
TRBJ2-1	TRBV12-3/TRBV12-4	-	-	CASSLAVSTPGNEQFF	TGTGCCAGCAGTTTAGCTGTCTCCACTCCAGGCAATGAGCAGTTCTTC
TRBJ2-3	TRBV5-1	-	-	CASSWQQDTQYF	TGCGCCAGCAGCTGGCAGCAAGATACGCAGTATTTT
TRBJ2-1	TRBV6-1	-	-	CASRRDGTLRQFF	TGTGCCAGCCGGCGGGACGGCACCCTGAGGCAGTTCTTC
TRBJ1-5	TRBV2	-	-	CASSAGYNQPQHF	TGTGCCAGCAGTGCGGGTTACAATCAGCCCCAGCATTTT
TRBJ2-7	TRBV18	-	few	CASSPKGDEQYF	TGTGCCAGCTCACCTAAGGGCGACGAGCAGTACTTC
TRBJ1-5	TRBV9	-	many	CASSVSVDQPQHF	TGTGCCAGCAGCGTTTCGGTGGATCAGCCCCAGCATTTT
TRBJ1-2	TRBV27	TRBD1	-	CASSFRQGKGGYTF	TGTGCCAGCAGTTTTCGACAGGGAAAGGGGGGCTACACCTTC
TRBJ1-5	TRBV7-8	-	few	CASSLAAGRIGPQHF	TGTGCCAGCAGCTTAGCAGCAGGGAGGATCGGACCCCAGCATTTT
TRBJ2-4	TRBV10-1	-	many	CASSERWNSKNIQYF	TGCGCCAGCAGTGAGAGGTGGAACTCCAAAAACATTCAGTACTTC
TRBJ2-1	TRBV20-1	-	many	CSARGGEDEQFF	TGCAGTGCCCGCGGTGGGGAGGATGAGCAGTTCTTC
TRBJ2-1	TRBV4-3	-	many	CASSQDSTLNEQFF	TGCGCCAGCAGCCAAGATAGTACCCTCAATGAGCAGTTCTTC
TRBJ2-3	TRBV7-6	-	-	CASSLAPGSTDTQYF	TGTGCCAGCAGCTTAGCCCCCGGGAGCACAGATACGCAGTATTTT
TRBJ2-3	TRBV6-4	TRBD2	few	CASSDSTSGRSTDTQYF	TGTGCCAGCAGTGACTCAACTAGCGGGAGAAGCACAGATACGCAGTATTTT
TRBJ1-3	TRBV5-4	-	few	CASSLGFVGQEENTIYF	TGTGCCAGCAGCTTGGGCTTTGTTGGGCAGGAAGAAAACACCATATATTTT
TRBJ2-3	TRBV4-1	TRBD1	few	CASSQGQIPPDTQYF	TGCGCCAGCAGCCAGGGACAGATACCCCCAGATACGCAGTATTTT
TRBJ2-7	TRBV24-1	-	-	CATSATYAPYEQYF	TGTGCCACCAGTGCGACCTATGCCCCCTACGAGCAGTACTTC
TRBJ2-5	TRBV5-4	-	-	CASSLAGREETQYF	TGTGCCAGCAGCTTGGCCGGCAGGGAAGAGACCCAGTACTTC
TRBJ2-1	TRBV19	-	many	CATTEARSYNEQFF	TGTGCCACTACGGAGGCCAGGTCCTACAATGAGCAGTTCTTC
TRBJ2-7	TRBV18	-	few	CASSSRPSSYEQYF	TGTGCCAGCTCCTCACGACCTAGCTCCTACGAGCAGTACTTC
TRBJ2-3	TRBV7-2	-	many	CASSLGLRDGDTQYF	TGTGCCAGCAGCTTAGGCTTACGGGATGGAGATACGCAGTATTTT
TRBJ2-1	TRBV14	-	few	CASSPYSDSYNEQFF	TGTGCCAGCAGCCCCTACAGCGATTCCTACAATGAGCAGTTCTTC
TRBJ2-3	TRBV25-1	-	-	CASSDVAPDTQYF	TGTGCCAGCAGTGATGTGGCCCCAGATACGCAGTATTTT
TRBJ2-1	TRBV9	TRBD2	few	CASSVDPGLAENEQFF	TGTGCCAGCAGCGTAGACCCGGGACTAGCGGAGAATGAGCAGTTCTTC
TRBJ2-5	TRBV21-1	-	-	CASSKGVGEETQYF	TGTGCCAGCAGCAAAGGGGTGGGGGAAGAGACCCAGTACTTC
TRBJ2-7	TRBV5-1	TRBD1	many	CASGDRGQGYEQYF	TGCGCCAGCGGGGACAGGGGGCAAGGTTACGAGCAGTACTTC
TRBJ2-5	TRBV4-2	-	many	CASSQGPIQGIETQYF	TGTGCCAGCAGCCAAGGACCTATACAGGGTATTGAGACCCAGTACTTC
TRBJ1-2	TRBV30	TRBD1	-	CAWSVGGASYGYTF	TGTGCCTGGAGTGTAGGGGGCGCCTCCTATGGCTACACCTTC
TRBJ2-3	TRBV20-1	-	many	CSGKRGTDTQYF	TGCAGTGGAAAGCGCGGAACAGATACGCAGTATTTT
TRBJ1-2	TRBV29-1	-	many	CSVEDHRGYNYGYTF	TGCAGCGTTGAAGATCATAGGGGATATAACTATGGCTACACCTTC
TRBJ2-2	TRBV27	-	many	CASSLFSGGGGRNTGELFF	TGTGCCAGCAGTCTGTTCTCCGGAGGAGGCGGGCGGAACACCGGGGAGCTGTTTTTT
TRBJ1-2	TRBV20-1	-	-	CSARPLLGAGPYGYTF	TGCAGTGCTAGACCACTCTTGGGGGCAGGCCCGTATGGCTACACCTTC
TRBJ1-1	TRBV12-3/TRBV12-4	-	few	CASRQDSPGTTEAFF	TGTGCCAGCAGGCAGGACAGCCCGGGGACCACTGAAGCTTTCTTT
TRBJ2-3	TRBV6-5	-	many	CASSYSQGGDFTDTQYF	TGTGCCAGCAGTTACTCACAGGGTGGCGATTTCACAGATACGCAGTATTTT
TRBJ1-3	TRBV6-5	-	-	CASCYRTSGGNTIYF	TGTGCCAGCTGTTACCGGACATCGGGTGGAAACACCATATATTTT
TRBJ2-3	TRBV29-1	-	many	CSVVIGGRGTDTQYF	TGCAGCGTTGTGATCGGAGGAAGGGGCACAGATACGCAGTATTTT
TRBJ2-7	TRBV6-1	TRBD2	few	CASRTSGAYEQYF	TGTGCCAGCCGGACTAGCGGGGCCTACGAGCAGTACTTC
TRBJ1-1	TRBV7-2	TRBD1	-	CASRTGQGANTEAFF	TGTGCCAGCAGAACCGGACAGGGGGCGAACACTGAAGCTTTCTTT
TRBJ1-2	TRBV7-2	-	few	CASSLAAGGANGYTF	TGTGCCAGCAGCTTAGCCGCAGGTGGGGCTAACGGCTACACCTTC
TRBJ1-1	TRBV11-2	-	few	CASSVPGTVNTEAFF	TGTGCCAGCAGCGTCCCCGGGACGGTGAACACTGAAGCTTTCTTT
TRBJ2-6	TRBV12-3/TRBV12-4	TRBD1	many	CASSSGTGESGANVLTF	TGTGCCAGCAGTTCCGGGACAGGGGAATCTGGGGCCAACGTCCTGACTTTC